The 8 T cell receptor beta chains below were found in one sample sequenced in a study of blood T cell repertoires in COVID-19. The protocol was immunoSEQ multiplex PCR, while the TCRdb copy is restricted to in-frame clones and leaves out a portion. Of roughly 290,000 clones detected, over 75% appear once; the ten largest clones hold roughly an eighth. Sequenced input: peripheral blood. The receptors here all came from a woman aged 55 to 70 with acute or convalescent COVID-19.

The CDR3 region has the DNA TGTGCCAGCACCGTGGAGGGGGAGACCCAGTACTTC. Its protein is CASTVEGETQYF. The V gene is TRBV28, the J gene TRBJ2-5, with D possibly being TRBD2 (6 bases). The germline V gene encodes CDR1 MDHEN and CDR2 SYDVKM. This CDR3 has 12 amino acids. Trimming pared 7 bases from V and 5 bases from J, leaving 11 bases between.

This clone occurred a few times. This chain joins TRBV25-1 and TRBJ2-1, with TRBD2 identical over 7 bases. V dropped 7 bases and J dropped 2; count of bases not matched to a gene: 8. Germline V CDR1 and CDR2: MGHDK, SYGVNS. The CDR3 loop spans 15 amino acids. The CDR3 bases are TGTGCCAGCACCATGGCGGGGGTTACCTACAATGAGCAGTTCTTC. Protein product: CASTMAGVTYNEQFF.

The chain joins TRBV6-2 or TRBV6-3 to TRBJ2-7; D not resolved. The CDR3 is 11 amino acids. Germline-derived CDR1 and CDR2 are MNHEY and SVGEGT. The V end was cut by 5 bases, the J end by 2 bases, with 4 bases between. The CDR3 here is CASSLPYEQYF. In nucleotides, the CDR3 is TGTGCCAGCAGTCTCCCCTACGAGCAGTACTTC.

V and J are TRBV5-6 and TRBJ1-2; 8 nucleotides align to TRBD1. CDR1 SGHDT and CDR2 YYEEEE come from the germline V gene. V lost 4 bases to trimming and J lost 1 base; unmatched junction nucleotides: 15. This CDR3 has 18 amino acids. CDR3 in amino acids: CASSGGRAQGAFNYGYTF. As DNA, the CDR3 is TGTGCCAGCAGCGGCGGGAGGGCCCAGGGGGCTTTTAACTATGGCTACACCTTC.

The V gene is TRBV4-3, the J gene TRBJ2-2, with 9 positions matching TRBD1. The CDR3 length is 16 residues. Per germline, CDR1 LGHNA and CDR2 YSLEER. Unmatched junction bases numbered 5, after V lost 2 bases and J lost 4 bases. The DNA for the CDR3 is TGCGCCAGCAGCCAACCGGGACAGGGTGCCACCGGGGAGCTGTTTTTT. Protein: CASSQPGQGATGELFF.

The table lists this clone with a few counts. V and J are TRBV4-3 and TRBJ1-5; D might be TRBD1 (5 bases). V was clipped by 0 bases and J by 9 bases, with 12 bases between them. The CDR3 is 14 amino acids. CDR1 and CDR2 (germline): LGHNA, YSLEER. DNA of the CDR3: TGCGCCAGCAGCCAAGAGGCACGGGGGTGGCCCCAGCATTTT. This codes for CASSQEARGWPQHF.

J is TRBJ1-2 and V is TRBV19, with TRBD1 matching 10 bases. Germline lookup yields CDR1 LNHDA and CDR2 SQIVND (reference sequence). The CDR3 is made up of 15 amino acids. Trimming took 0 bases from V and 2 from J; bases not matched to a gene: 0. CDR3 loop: CASSIETGGNYGYTF. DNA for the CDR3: TGTGCCAGTAGTATAGAGACAGGGGGCAACTATGGCTACACCTTC.

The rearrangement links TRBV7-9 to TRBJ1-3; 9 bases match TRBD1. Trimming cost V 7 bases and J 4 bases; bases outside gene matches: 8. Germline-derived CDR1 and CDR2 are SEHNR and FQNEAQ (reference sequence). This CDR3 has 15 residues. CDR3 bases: TGTGCCAGCACCACGGACAGGGGCAGGGGAAACACCATATATTTT. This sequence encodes CASTTDRGRGNTIYF.